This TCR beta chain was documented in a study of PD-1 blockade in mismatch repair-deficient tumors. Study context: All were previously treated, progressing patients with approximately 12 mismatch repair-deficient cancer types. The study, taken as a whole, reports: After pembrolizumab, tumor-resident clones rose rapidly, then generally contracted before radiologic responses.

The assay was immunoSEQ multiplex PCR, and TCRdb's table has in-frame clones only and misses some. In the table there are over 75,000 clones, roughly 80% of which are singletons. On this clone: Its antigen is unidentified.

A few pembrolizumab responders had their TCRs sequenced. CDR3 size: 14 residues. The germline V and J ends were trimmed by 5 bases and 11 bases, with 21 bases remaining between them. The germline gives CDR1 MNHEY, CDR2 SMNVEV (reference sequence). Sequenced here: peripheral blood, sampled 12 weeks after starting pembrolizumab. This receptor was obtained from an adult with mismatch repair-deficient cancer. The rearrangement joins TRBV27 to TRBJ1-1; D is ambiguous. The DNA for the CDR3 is TGTGCCAGCAGTCCGACGGGCTTCGGGAATCCTGCTTTCTTT. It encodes CASSPTGFGNPAFF.